This entry concerns a single T cell receptor beta chain. Its antigen is as yet unknown. These data are taken from a study of siplizumab effects on memory and regulatory T cells. This CDR3 spans 15 amino acids. After removal of 4 bases from V and 12 bases from J, the junction contained 13 bases not matched to a gene. Germline V gene lookup returns CDR1 SGHDT and CDR2 YYEEEE. The assay covered 85,000 to 100,000 TCR templates per sample. The table came from immunoSEQ multiplex PCR; TCRdb's copy has only in-frame clones and leaves some out. The data contain about 100,000 clones, about 91% of them singletons. General study results and limits: Naive-or-memory phenotypes were unassignable for roughly 75-95% of proliferating CD4+ or CD8+ clones.

The chain uses TRBV5-6 and TRBJ2-7, with 13 bases fitting TRBD2. The sample was CD4+ T cells sorted from blood. The clonotype comes from a human donor in good health. Some clones in this sample may be carry-over from other donors' samples. CDR3 in amino acids: CASSLSTSGRSAAYF. The CDR3 DNA reads TGTGCCAGCAGCCTCTCGACTAGCGGGAGGTCGGCAGCGTACTTC.